The 32 T cell receptor beta chains below all came from one sample that was sequenced in a study of cytomegalovirus exposure and HLA in healthy donors. Primers for the PCR totalled 60 Vbeta and 13 Jbeta. The protocol was immunoSEQ multiplex PCR, while the TCRdb copy is restricted to in-frame clones and leaves out a portion. The sample lists tens of thousands of clones, nearly 80% occurring once. Source material: PBMCs. Receptors were obtained from a man aged 40-49 years in good health and CMV-seronegative.

This clone was detected a few times. The CDR3 spells CASSSGTGDTGELFF. Here the CDR3 DNA reads TGTGCCAGCAGTTCCGGGACAGGGGACACCGGGGAGCTGTTTTTT. The chain has TRBV25-1 and TRBJ2-2; 10 bases agree with TRBD1. Per germline, CDR1 MGHDK and CDR2 SYGVNS. With V trimmed by 5 bases and J by 3 bases, 3 bases remained unmatched. The CDR3 runs to 15 residues. Based on the CDR3 plus reference TRBV25-1 and TRBJ2-2, the full variable domain is EADIYQTPRYLVIGTGKKITLECSQTMGHDKMYWYQQDPGMELHLIHYSYGVNSTEKGDLSSESTVSRIRTEHFPLTLESARPSHTSQYLCASSSGTGDTGELFFGEGSRLTVL.

The V call is TRBV5-1, the J call TRBJ2-5; D is unclear. Germline assignment: CDR1 SGHRS and CDR2 YFSETQ. The CDR3 has 14 amino acids. The ends were cut back, 5 bases at V and 1 base at J, with 12 bases in the middle. CDR3 nucleotides: TGCGCCAGCAGGGGCAGCTCGATCCAAGAGACCCAGTACTTC. It yields the protein CASRGSSIQETQYF.

This clone was observed a handful of times. The rearrangement joins TRBV6-6 to TRBJ2-2; possible D gene TRBD1, 5 bases. Germline CDR1 is MNHNY and CDR2 is SVGAGI (reference sequence). V lost 6 bases to trimming and J lost 7 bases, with 12 bases between them. The CDR3 loop spans 13 amino acids. The CDR3 DNA reads as TGTGCCAGCAGACAGGCCCACAACGGGGAGCTGTTTTTT. This codes for CASRQAHNGELFF.

This rearrangement joins TRBV27 to TRBJ2-7; possibly TRBD1 for D (5 bases). V lost 4 bases and J lost 2, with 9 bases in between. There are 13 residues in the CDR3. The germline gives CDR1 MNHEY, CDR2 SMNVEV (reference sequence). Here the CDR3 reads CASSSQGAYEQYF. The DNA for the CDR3 is TGTGCCAGCAGTTCGCAGGGTGCCTACGAGCAGTACTTC.

The chain joins TRBV27 to TRBJ2-2; 8 nucleotides align to TRBD1. The CDR3 sequence is 14 residues long. V was pared by 11 bases and J by 0 bases, with 5 bases of the junction left unmatched. Germline values: CDR1 MNHEY, CDR2 SMNVEV (reference sequence). CDR3 coding DNA: TGTGCCGCTCAGGGGGCCCCGAACACCGGGGAGCTGTTTTTT. Its translation is CAAQGAPNTGELFF.

V is TRBV7-6 and J is TRBJ2-1, with D perhaps matching TRBD1 (6 bases). Trimming shortened V by 5 bases and J by 5 bases, and 22 bases separated the two germline ends. Germline V CDR1 and CDR2: SGHVS, FNYEAQ. CDR3 size: 17 residues. The CDR3 nucleotides read TGTGCCAGCAGCCCAAGGCCAACAGGGTTCAAGGACAATGAGCAGTTCTTC. The encoded protein is CASSPRPTGFKDNEQFF.

This chain joins TRBV29-1 and TRBJ2-7, with 9 bases that match TRBD1. J gave up 7 bases and V 6 bases, and 10 bases lay outside the gene matches. This CDR3 region has 13 residues. Germline assignment: CDR1 SQVTM and CDR2 ANQGSEA. The CDR3 is CSVSLVGTGEQYF. The CDR3 DNA follows: TGCAGCGTCTCACTCGTGGGGACAGGGGAGCAGTACTTC.

V usage is TRBV7-2 and J usage is TRBJ2-5; D remains unclear. CDR3 length: 13 amino acids. In germline, CDR1 is SGHTA, CDR2 FQGNSA. The V gene lost 5 bases and the J gene lost 5 bases, with 12 bases spanning the gap. Here the CDR3 reads CASSVGAIETQYF. The CDR3 DNA reads as TGTGCCAGCAGCGTCGGAGCGATCGAGACCCAGTACTTC.

There are many counts of this clone. The V and J genes are TRBV7-8 and TRBJ2-1; the match to TRBD2 covers 14 bases. Germline CDR1 SGHVS, CDR2 FQNEAQ. The CDR3 is 17 residues long. V lost 4 bases, J lost 7 bases, and 9 bases stayed unmatched. CDR3 region: CASSWKGLAGAGNEQFF. DNA of the CDR3: TGTGCCAGCAGCTGGAAGGGACTAGCGGGAGCAGGAAATGAGCAGTTCTTC.

The chain is built from TRBV11-2 and TRBJ2-2, with TRBD1 matching over 7 bases. Germline lookup yields CDR1 SGHAT and CDR2 FQNNGV. Trimming cost V 3 bases and J 5 bases; bases outside gene matches: 12. The CDR3 extends over 17 amino acids. The CDR3 DNA reads as TGTGCCAGCAGCTTGGGCCAGGGACAGCCTGGGACCGGGGAGCTGTTTTTT. Protein: CASSLGQGQPGTGELFF.

The rearrangement links TRBV5-1 to TRBJ2-3; perhaps TRBD1 as D (6 bases). The CDR3 loop spans 15 amino acids. CDR1 is SGHRS and CDR2 is YFSETQ in the germline V gene. Trimming cost V 2 bases and J 3 bases, with 13 bases left between them. The CDR3 bases are TGCGCCAGCAGCTTAACAATCAGGGGTACAGATACGCAGTATTTT. Residues: CASSLTIRGTDTQYF.

CDR3 in DNA: TGTGCCAGCAGCTTCGACAGGGGGCTCGGGGAGCTGTTTTTT. This codes for CASSFDRGLGELFF. The chain links TRBV7-2 to TRBJ2-2; TRBD1 matches 10 bases. J was trimmed by 7 bases and V by 3 bases; bases with no gene match: 2. Germline CDR1 reads SGHTA; CDR2 reads FQGNSA. This CDR3 spans 14 amino acids.

This rearrangement joins TRBV5-4 to TRBJ1-2; possibly TRBD1 for D (6 bases). Trimming left V 4 bases short and J 8 bases short, with 21 bases between. The germline gives CDR1 SGHNT, CDR2 YYREEE (reference sequence). CDR3 length: 15 amino acids. The CDR3 sequence is CASSPRGGGLGGYTF. The CDR3 DNA reads as TGTGCCAGCAGCCCGAGAGGGGGGGGGTTAGGAGGCTACACCTTC.

This chain links TRBV28 with TRBJ1-5; 7 bases line up with TRBD1. This CDR3 comprises 16 residues. The germline V gene has CDR1 MDHEN and CDR2 SYDVKM. V shed 8 bases, J shed 9 bases, and the junction held 19 bases outside the gene matches. The CDR3 protein is CASGVRDSLTTWPQHF. The CDR3 DNA follows: TGTGCCAGCGGCGTTCGGGACAGTCTCACTACGTGGCCCCAGCATTTT.

J is TRBJ2-2 and V is TRBV27, with 8 bases that match TRBD2. This CDR3 comprises 15 residues. The junction had 6 bases not matched to a gene; V was cut back by 5 bases and J by 4 bases. Germline CDR1 is MNHEY and CDR2 is SMNVEV (reference sequence). The CDR3 DNA sequence: TGTGCCAGCAGTCTCCTAGCGGGCTCCACCGGGGAGCTGTTTTTT. Encoded protein: CASSLLAGSTGELFF.

The chain uses TRBV10-3 and TRBJ2-3; 7 bases fit TRBD2. V shed 4 bases and J 4 bases; nucleotides not matched to a gene: 5. CDR1 is ENHRY and CDR2 is SYGVKD in the germline V gene. The CDR3 is made up of 14 amino acids. Written as DNA, the CDR3 is TGTGCCATCAGTGGTGCGGGGGACCCAGATACGCAGTATTTT. It yields the protein CAISGAGDPDTQYF.

The rearrangement uses TRBV6-5 and TRBJ1-4; unclear D gene. The CDR3 consists of 11 residues. Deletions cut 2 bases from V and 8 bases from J, with 3 bases between. CDR1 and CDR2 from the germline V gene are MNHEY and SVGAGI. The CDR3 DNA sequence: TGTGCCAGCAGTTACGAGGAAAAACTGTTTTTT. It codes for CASSYEEKLFF.

This sequence joins TRBV28 and TRBJ1-1; TRBD1 is a possible D gene (5 bases). The CDR3 loop spans 12 amino acids. Trimming removed 4 bases from V and 7 bases from J, with 10 bases in between. CDR1 and CDR2 from the germline V gene are MDHEN and SYDVKM. CDR3 DNA sequence: TGTGCCAGCAGTTACACCGACAGTGAAGCTTTCTTT. It specifies CASSYTDSEAFF.

V usage is TRBV28 and J usage is TRBJ2-1; 8 positions match TRBD2. The ends lost 1 base at V and 6 bases at J; junction bases unmatched: 5. The CDR3 consists of 15 residues. Germline-derived CDR1 and CDR2 are MDHEN and SYDVKM. CDR3 loop: CASSLLAGGVNEQFF. DNA of the CDR3: TGTGCCAGCAGTTTATTGGCGGGAGGTGTCAATGAGCAGTTCTTC.

CDR3 sequence reads: CATRGGREKFYEQYF. CDR3 bases: TGTGCCACCCGAGGGGGACGGGAAAAATTCTACGAGCAGTACTTC. V gene TRBV11-2 combines with J gene TRBJ2-7; D is perhaps TRBD1 (6 bases). The germline V gene has CDR1 SGHAT and CDR2 FQNNGV. Between the trimmed V and J ends, which lost 10 bases and 3 bases, there was a span of 22 bases. The CDR3 contains 15 residues.

This clone has more than one count but fewer than ten. This rearrangement joins TRBV27 to TRBJ2-7, with no clear D. Germline-derived CDR1 and CDR2 are MNHEY and SMNVEV (reference sequence). V gave up 3 bases and J gave up 3 bases, with 9 bases separating them. The CDR3 is made up of 13 amino acids. CDR3 amino acids: CASSLGPHYEQYF. As DNA, the CDR3 is TGTGCCAGCAGTTTGGGCCCTCACTACGAGCAGTACTTC.

The chain is built from TRBV11-2 and TRBJ2-7; 7 positions agree with TRBD1. Per the germline V gene, CDR1 is SGHAT and CDR2 is FQNNGV. Germline trimming cut 3 bases from V and 5 bases from J; bases unmatched to any gene: 10. This CDR3 is built from 15 residues. CDR3: CASSFILTGADEQYF. CDR3 DNA: TGTGCCAGCAGCTTCATTTTAACAGGGGCCGACGAGCAGTACTTC.

The rearrangement joins TRBV7-3 to TRBJ2-3, with TRBD2 identical over 12 bases. CDR3 size: 16 residues. V lost 5 bases, J lost 6 bases, and 9 bases stayed unmatched. Germline CDR1 reads SGHTA; CDR2 reads FQGTGA. CDR3 region: CASSPLAGGGVDTQYF. The CDR3 coding sequence is TGTGCCAGCAGCCCCCTAGCGGGAGGGGGGGTTGATACGCAGTATTTT.

The V call is TRBV6-5, the J call TRBJ1-2; D unclear. Germline V gene sequence: CDR1 MNHEY, CDR2 SVGAGI. The V end lost 6 bases, the J end lost 4 bases, and 15 bases lay between the germline ends. This CDR3 is 14 amino acids long. CDR3 bases: TGTGCCAGCAGCCCGCTAACCTTTCTCTATGGCTACACCTTC. Its translation: CASSPLTFLYGYTF.

This sequence joins TRBV5-6 and TRBJ2-2; 11 bases are shared with TRBD1. This CDR3 region has 15 residues. Germline V gene data show CDR1 as SGHDT and CDR2 as YYEEEE. Trimming took 4 bases from V and 6 from J; bases not matched to a gene: 5. Written as DNA, the CDR3 is TGTGCCAGCAGCCCGGACAGGGGGCTCGCCGGGGAGCTGTTTTTT. As protein: CASSPDRGLAGELFF.

J is TRBJ2-7 and V is TRBV5-7, with 7 nucleotides matching TRBD1. TRBV5-7 carries the ORF label, with uncertain function. The CDR3 is 15 amino acids. The J segment lost 7 bases and the V segment lost 0 bases, leaving 10 bases of the junction unmatched. CDR3 DNA sequence: TGTGCCAGCAGCTTGGTCGTAGGGGCGACAGGGGAGCAGTACTTC. Residues: CASSLVVGATGEQYF.

The chain combines TRBV11-2 with TRBJ1-1; 9 nucleotides align to TRBD1. CDR3 size: 13 residues. The germline V gene encodes CDR1 SGHAT and CDR2 FQNNGV. J lost 4 bases, V lost 5 bases, and 2 bases had no gene match. The CDR3 spells CASSRDRATEAFF. As DNA, the CDR3 is TGTGCCAGCAGCCGGGACAGGGCCACTGAAGCTTTCTTT.

The chain uses TRBV7-8 and TRBJ1-5, with D possibly being TRBD1 (6 bases). This CDR3 contains 16 residues. The germline V and J ends were trimmed by 5 bases and 2 bases, with 16 bases remaining between them. Germline assignment: CDR1 SGHVS and CDR2 FQNEAQ. CDR3 sequence: CASSLLQGRGNQPQHF. The CDR3 region has the DNA TGTGCCAGCAGCCTCCTGCAGGGGAGAGGCAATCAGCCCCAGCATTTT.

This clone showed up just once. V usage is TRBV30 and J usage is TRBJ1-5; TRBD1 matches at 7 bases. Looked up from germline, CDR1 is GTSNPN and CDR2 is SVGIG (reference sequence). The CDR3 consists of 14 residues. Trimming took 1 base from V and 7 from J; bases not matched to a gene: 7. The CDR3 DNA follows: TGTGCCTGGAGTGAAGGGGGCAGCGTACAGCCCCAGCATTTT. It specifies CAWSEGGSVQPQHF.

The chain carries TRBV6-5 and TRBJ2-1; TRBD1 might be the D (8 bases). V was shortened by 3 bases and J by 8 bases, with 17 bases between the two germline ends. This CDR3 spans 15 amino acids. Germline V gene sequence: CDR1 MNHEY, CDR2 SVGAGI. Written as DNA, the CDR3 is TGTGCCAGCAGTTATGGGAACAGGGGGGGGTATGAGCAGTTCTTC. Its translation is CASSYGNRGGYEQFF.

The chain combines TRBV27 with TRBJ2-7; weak D call: TRBD2 (6 bases). Per the germline V gene, CDR1 is MNHEY and CDR2 is SMNVEV (reference sequence). The germline V and J ends were trimmed by 5 bases and 3 bases, with 17 bases remaining between them. The CDR3 is made up of 15 amino acids. CDR3 amino acids: CASSPSGGGDYEQYF. In DNA form, the CDR3 reads TGTGCCAGCAGTCCCTCAGGAGGCGGGGACTACGAGCAGTACTTC.

The chain's CDR3 is CASSLGQSNYEQYF. The CDR3 bases are TGCGCCAGCAGCTTGGGACAGTCTAACTACGAGCAGTACTTC. The rearrangement links TRBV5-1 to TRBJ2-5, with a possible D match to TRBD1 (5 bases). The DNA end lines up better with TRBJ2-7; the J call may be wrong. CDR3 length: 14 amino acids. CDR1 is SGHRS, CDR2 YFSETQ, per germline.